This is a list of T cell receptor beta chains from one sample in a study of cytomegalovirus exposure and HLA in healthy donors. The method was immunoSEQ multiplex PCR; TCRdb's version includes in-frame clones alone and lacks a portion of them. This sample has about 180,000 clones; 75% to 85% occur once, and the top ten carry roughly 2.5%. Input material: PBMCs. The receptors were sampled from a young woman in good health and CMV-seropositive. Each CDR3 is given with its conserved first and last residue. Fields, in order: clone size, V gene, D gene, J gene, CDR3 protein, CDR3 DNA. The D gene is left open where the match is weak. Clone sizes are given selectively: once, few, many, or a class where the clone is expanded.

clone size: once; V gene: TRBV10-2; D gene: NA; J gene: TRBJ1-6; CDR3 protein: CASSARLNRDSPLHF; CDR3 DNA: TGCGCCAGCAGTGCCCGACTTAACAGGGACTCACCCCTCCACTTT
clone size: NA; V gene: TRBV7-2; D gene: NA; J gene: TRBJ1-5; CDR3 protein: CASSFHGTHSNQPQHF; CDR3 DNA: TGTGCCAGCAGCTTCCACGGGACACATAGCAATCAGCCCCAGCATTTT
clone size: NA; V gene: TRBV12-5; D gene: NA; J gene: TRBJ2-3; CDR3 protein: CASRLANTDTQYF; CDR3 DNA: TGTGCTAGTCGGCTAGCGAACACAGATACGCAGTATTTT
clone size: NA; V gene: TRBV11-2; D gene: NA; J gene: TRBJ2-1; CDR3 protein: CASIQAGAARGQFF; CDR3 DNA: TGTGCCAGCATACAGGCGGGGGCGGCACGCGGGCAGTTCTTC
clone size: NA; V gene: TRBV11-3; D gene: TRBD2; J gene: TRBJ2-3; CDR3 protein: CASSFARGGRDTQYF; CDR3 DNA: TGTGCCAGCAGCTTTGCGCGGGGGGGCCGGGATACGCAGTATTTT
clone size: NA; V gene: TRBV2; D gene: NA; J gene: TRBJ1-2; CDR3 protein: CASPRARTARYNYGYTF; CDR3 DNA: TGTGCCAGCCCCCGGGCCAGGACAGCCCGCTATAACTATGGCTACACCTTC
clone size: NA; V gene: TRBV11-3; D gene: TRBD2; J gene: TRBJ2-7; CDR3 protein: CASSSGLAYHEQYF; CDR3 DNA: TGTGCCAGCAGCTCGGGACTAGCGTACCACGAGCAGTACTTC
clone size: NA; V gene: TRBV5-4; D gene: NA; J gene: TRBJ1-2; CDR3 protein: CASSDWTVNYGYTF; CDR3 DNA: TGTGCCAGCAGCGACTGGACAGTTAACTATGGCTACACCTTC
clone size: NA; V gene: TRBV18; D gene: TRBD1; J gene: TRBJ1-5; CDR3 protein: CASSRTRTGKLFQPQHF; CDR3 DNA: TGTGCCAGCTCACGGACCCGGACAGGGAAACTCTTTCAGCCCCAGCATTTT
clone size: few; V gene: TRBV4-2; D gene: TRBD2; J gene: TRBJ2-5; CDR3 protein: CASSQDGSGGQETQYF; CDR3 DNA: TGTGCCAGCAGCCAAGATGGAAGCGGGGGTCAAGAGACCCAGTACTTC
clone size: NA; V gene: TRBV6-1; D gene: NA; J gene: TRBJ1-4; CDR3 protein: CASSQGGEKLFF; CDR3 DNA: TGTGCCAGCAGCCAGGGAGGTGAAAAACTGTTTTTT
clone size: NA; V gene: TRBV6-1; D gene: TRBD1; J gene: TRBJ2-7; CDR3 protein: CASVRDSRYEQYF; CDR3 DNA: TGTGCCAGCGTCCGGGACAGTCGTTACGAGCAGTACTTC
clone size: NA; V gene: TRBV4-3; D gene: TRBD1; J gene: TRBJ1-1; CDR3 protein: CASSRRQGPAEAFF; CDR3 DNA: TGCGCCAGCAGCAGACGACAGGGCCCGGCTGAAGCTTTCTTT
clone size: NA; V gene: TRBV19; D gene: NA; J gene: TRBJ2-1; CDR3 protein: CASSITLGNEQFF; CDR3 DNA: TGTGCCAGTAGTATTACCCTAGGCAATGAGCAGTTCTTC
clone size: NA; V gene: TRBV5-1; D gene: TRBD2; J gene: TRBJ2-3; CDR3 protein: CASSPSGGDTDTQYF; CDR3 DNA: TGCGCCAGCAGTCCTAGCGGGGGGGACACAGATACGCAGTATTTT
clone size: NA; V gene: TRBV19; D gene: NA; J gene: TRBJ1-5; CDR3 protein: CASSIGKLRGLLSNQPQHF; CDR3 DNA: TGTGCCAGTAGTATAGGGAAGTTGAGGGGACTCCTTAGCAATCAGCCCCAGCATTTT
clone size: once; V gene: TRBV7-2; D gene: NA; J gene: TRBJ2-2; CDR3 protein: CASSSGNTGELFF; CDR3 DNA: TGTGCCAGCAGCTCCGGGAACACCGGGGAGCTGTTTTTT
clone size: NA; V gene: TRBV5-1; D gene: TRBD1; J gene: TRBJ2-5; CDR3 protein: CASSLYARQGKEETQYF; CDR3 DNA: TGCGCCAGCAGCTTGTATGCTCGACAGGGCAAAGAAGAGACCCAGTACTTC
clone size: NA; V gene: TRBV28; D gene: NA; J gene: TRBJ1-5; CDR3 protein: CASSLGTQNQPQHF; CDR3 DNA: TGTGCCAGCAGTTTAGGGACTCAAAATCAGCCCCAGCATTTT
clone size: NA; V gene: TRBV6-4; D gene: TRBD1; J gene: TRBJ2-3; CDR3 protein: CASSPGTGHTDTQYF; CDR3 DNA: TGTGCCAGCAGCCCCGGGACAGGGCACACAGATACGCAGTATTTT
clone size: NA; V gene: TRBV18; D gene: TRBD2; J gene: TRBJ2-7; CDR3 protein: CASSLFSGGDLDEQYF; CDR3 DNA: TGTGCCAGCTCACTTTTTAGCGGGGGGGATCTCGACGAGCAGTACTTC
clone size: NA; V gene: TRBV6-6; D gene: TRBD1; J gene: TRBJ1-4; CDR3 protein: CASSRTGSNEKLFF; CDR3 DNA: TGTGCCAGCAGTCGGACAGGATCTAATGAAAAACTGTTTTTT